Sequencing of this T cell receptor (beta chain) was carried out in a study of blood T cell repertoires in COVID-19. TCRdb's copy holds only in-frame clones and misses some; the assay was immunoSEQ multiplex PCR. The sample lists 75,000 to 100,000 clones; 77% were seen once. Per the germline V gene, CDR1 is SQVTM and CDR2 is ANQGSEA. This CDR3 is built from 13 residues. Trimming at V came to 4 bases and at J to 9 bases, leaving 9 bases not matched to a gene. This chain joins TRBV29-1 and TRBJ1-2, with 9 bases fitting TRBD1. This clonotype was sampled from an elderly woman with acute or convalescent COVID-19. Sequencing was performed on peripheral blood. This CDR3 is CSVGEQGARSYTF. The CDR3 DNA reads as TGCAGCGTTGGGGAACAGGGGGCGAGGAGCTACACCTTC.